This TCR beta chain originates from a study of blood T cells in healthy people across ages. Only a few counts were recorded for this clonotype. A J-beta primer mix and a sample-barcoded 5' primer were used in a second PCR of roughly 6 to 11 cycles. TCRdb passed the 5' RACE reads through MiXCR, listing each CDR3 protein once. The sample has a few hundred thousand distinct CDR3 sequences; around 27% are singletons. There are 15 residues in the CDR3. Per germline, CDR1 DFQATT and CDR2 SNEGSKA (reference sequence). The V end lost 6 bases, the J end lost 1 base, and 16 bases lay between the germline ends. The origin of this receptor is a woman aged 65 to 85 in good health. The sequenced sample was blood. The chain employs TRBV20-1 and TRBJ2-4, with D possibly TRBD1 on 6 matching bases. The CDR3 spells CSASPARGAKNIQYF. The CDR3 DNA is TGCAGTGCCTCCCCGGCTAGGGGGGCCAAAAACATTCAGTACTTC.